This T cell receptor (beta chain) was documented in a study of blood T cells in healthy people across ages. Total RNA was isolated from each sample in quantities of at least 6 micrograms. For the second PCR, which ran for about 6 to 11 cycles, a sample-barcoded 5' primer and a J-beta primer mix were used. TCRdb re-called the 5' RACE reads with MiXCR, one entry per CDR3 protein. The sample has 750,000 to 950,000 distinct CDR3 sequences; roughly 24% are singletons. The CDR3 contains 12 residues. Germline values: CDR1 SEHNR, CDR2 FQNEAQ (reference sequence). V gave up 4 bases and J gave up 4 bases, with 8 bases separating them. This clonotype was counted ten times or more. The antigen remains undetermined. General study results and limits: TCR beta diversity was tightly associated with the proportion of naive T cells. Researchers deemed the diversity estimates from one million T cells underestimates.

This same sample was also taken into another study, of T cells of mothers and their children. That report notes: Mothers and children who were related shared slightly more overlap than unrelated pairs, but not significantly more.

The sample consisted of blood. This clonotype was obtained from a boy aged 5-17 years in good health. This chain uses TRBV7-9 with TRBJ2-7; D possibly corresponds to TRBD1 (6 bases). The CDR3 DNA reads as TGTGCCAGCAGCTCCGGACAGTACGAGCAGTACTTC. Translation: CASSSGQYEQYF.